This T cell receptor (beta chain) was found in a study of T and B cells in COVID-19 patients. Study results and limitations: Clonality of TRB repertoires was high in active COVID-19; recovery brought above-healthy diversity and richness. Early severe-case samples and blood from mildly ill patients during symptoms were in short supply.

Trimming cost V 1 base and J 3 bases, with 13 bases left between them. The V gene's germline CDR1 is SGHDN and CDR2 FVKESK. This CDR3 has 15 residues. TRB rearrangements were amplified by multiplex PCR with BIOMED2 TRB-A/B primers. One entry per CDR3 protein, called by TCRdb with MiXCR from the multiplex PCR reads. The data contain over 10,000 distinct CDR3 sequences, roughly 27% of them seen just once; the ten biggest clones take up 4% to 5%. Each TRB amplification used roughly 250-550 ng of genomic DNA from blood. Turning to this clonotype: The target antigen is unknown.

The sequenced material came from blood. This chain connects TRBV14 to TRBJ2-7; tentative D call: TRBD2 (6 bases). This TCR derives from a human donor who had recovered from COVID-19. The CDR3 coding sequence is TGTGCCAGCAGCCAAGGCCGGGACTCCAACTACGAGCAGTACTTC. Amino acids: CASSQGRDSNYEQYF.